These T cell receptor beta chains were read from a single sample in a study of control samples from healthy donors and cancer patients. Here immunoSEQ multiplex PCR was the method, and the copy in TCRdb shows in-frame clones only, minus some. The profile shows 150,000 to 200,000 clones, around nine tenths of them singletons. Sequencing input: blood. These receptor sequences come from a man aged 25 to 45 in good health. The CDR3 runs from the conserved cysteine through the conserved F or W. Fields, in order: J gene, V gene, D gene, CDR3 protein. A D gene is named only where the DNA matches it firmly.

TRBJ2-1,TRBV24-1,.,CATSEGSINEQFF
TRBJ1-1,TRBV18,.,CASSPMRDTEAFF
TRBJ2-3,TRBV11-2,.,CASSLGAKGTDTQYF
TRBJ2-7,TRBV6-2/TRBV6-3,TRBD1,CASSRTGAEPYEQYF
TRBJ2-3,TRBV7-9,TRBD2,CASSSRVGASGRATDTQYF
TRBJ1-5,TRBV2,.,CASSAGLYQPQHF
TRBJ2-1,TRBV19,.,CASTRQLDSYNEQFF
TRBJ1-1,TRBV27,.,CASRGAVEEGHPHTEAFF
TRBJ2-5,TRBV3-1/TRBV3-2,TRBD1,CASSQLTGETQYF
TRBJ1-2,TRBV6-4,.,CASSGRFSNGYGYTF
TRBJ2-2,TRBV18,.,CASSPQGGYTGELFF
TRBJ1-4,TRBV14,TRBD1,CASSPRTGREKLFF
TRBJ1-6,TRBV5-6,.,CASTPGRDLLSPLHF
TRBJ2-3,TRBV7-2,TRBD1,CASSYSPGTDTDTQYF
TRBJ2-2,TRBV5-6,.,CASSPYGGSGTGELFF
TRBJ1-5,TRBV18,.,CASSPRGVVGQPQHF
TRBJ1-1,TRBV6-6,.,CASSYGQKNTEAFF
TRBJ1-3,TRBV10-3,TRBD1,CAISETGAGNTIYF
TRBJ1-3,TRBV6-5,TRBD1,CASSTRGQGSHTIYF
TRBJ1-2,TRBV6-5,.,CASRSSGDYGYTF
TRBJ2-2,TRBV11-3,.,CASSPNTGELFF
TRBJ2-7,TRBV4-3,.,CASSQAGRNEQYF
TRBJ1-2,TRBV2,TRBD1,CASSGTGSLNGYTF
TRBJ2-4,TRBV28,.,CASSLQGGKNIQYF
TRBJ2-3,TRBV24-1,TRBD2,CATSDTSGRASDTQYF